The source of this T cell receptor beta chain is a study of T cells in narcolepsy. Study-wide results and caveats: Reportedly, autoreactive clonotypes were serially detected in patients' blood but not controls'. Same-patient CSF and blood CD4+ T cell clonotypes included HCRT-specific and TRIB2-specific autoreactive ones. No autoreactive T cell clone sequences appeared in some memory CD4+ repertoires.

A note on this clone: Its antigen is unidentified.

V lost 6 bases, J lost 5 bases, and 3 bases stayed unmatched. The CDR3 is 13 residues long. Germline assignment: CDR1 SGHVS and CDR2 FQNEAQ. This table comes from immunoSEQ multiplex PCR, and its TCRdb copy is limited to in-frame clones, with some not included. The data hold about 15,000 clones, with around 86% observed a single time. This TCR came from a human donor in good health. The sample was memory (CD45RA-) CD4+ T cells from blood. The V call is TRBV7-8, the J call TRBJ1-5, with 8 bases aligning to TRBD1. The CDR3 DNA reads TGTGCCAGCAGGGAGACAGGGGATCAGCCCCAGCATTTT. It encodes CASRETGDQPQHF.